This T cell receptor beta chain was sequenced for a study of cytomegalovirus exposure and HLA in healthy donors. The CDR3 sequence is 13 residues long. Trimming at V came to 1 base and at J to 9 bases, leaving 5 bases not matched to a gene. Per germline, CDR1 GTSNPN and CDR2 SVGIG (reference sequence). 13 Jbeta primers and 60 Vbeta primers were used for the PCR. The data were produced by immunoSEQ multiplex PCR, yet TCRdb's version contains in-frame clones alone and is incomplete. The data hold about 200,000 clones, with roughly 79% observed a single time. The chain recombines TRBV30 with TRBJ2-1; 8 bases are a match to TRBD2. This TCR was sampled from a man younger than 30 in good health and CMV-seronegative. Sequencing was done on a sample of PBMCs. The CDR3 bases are TGTGCCTGGAGTGCCGGGGGGGTCGGTGAGCAGTTCTTC. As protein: CAWSAGGVGEQFF.